This passage covers 19 T cell receptor beta chains from one sample sequenced in a study of regulatory T cells in long-lasting Graves disease. Time point specified: newly diagnosed GD, antithyroid drugs for less than 3 months. Construction of the TCR library relied on RNA isolated from PBMCs. Construction of the TCR beta libraries employed iRepertoire HTBI primers in conjunction with Arm-PCR of CDR3 regions. TCRdb re-called the multiplex PCR reads through MiXCR, storing one row per CDR3 protein. Found here are a few hundred thousand distinct CDR3 sequences, about a sixth of them singletons; the top ten hold less than 35%. A further study also used this sample, focusing on T cells in Graves' hyperthyroidism and ophthalmopathy.

Sequences were derived from peripheral blood mononuclear cells (PBMCs), sampled at new diagnosis, from a patient treated with antithyroid drugs. The receptors were sampled from a man between 35 and 55 years old with Graves disease.

This clonotype was observed many times. This chain joins TRBV28 and TRBJ2-7, with TRBD1 matching over 9 bases. V lost 7 bases and J lost 5; bases outside the gene matches: 6. Germline V gene data show CDR1 as MDHEN and CDR2 as SYDVKM. The CDR3 spans 13 residues. The DNA of the CDR3 is TGTGCCAGCACCGTGGACAGGGGCCACGAGCAGTACTTC. Translated, it gives CASTVDRGHEQYF.

The chain is built from TRBV7-9 and TRBJ2-1; tentative D call: TRBD2 (5 bases). The V end was cut by 1 base, the J end by 9 bases, with 10 bases between. Germline lookup yields CDR1 SEHNR and CDR2 FQNEAQ (reference sequence). The CDR3 is 13 amino acids. The CDR3 region has the DNA TGTGCCAGCAGCTTAGTACGACGGGGTGAGCAGTTCTTC. Its protein is CASSLVRRGEQFF.

The V call is TRBV6-1, the J call TRBJ2-7; unclear D gene. Germline loops: CDR1 MNHNS, CDR2 SASEGT. V shed 4 bases and J shed 0 bases, with 19 bases lying between them. The CDR3 loop spans 17 amino acids. The DNA for the CDR3 is TGTGCCAGCAGTGTTTGGGCAGGTTTAGAGTACTCCTACGAGCAGTACTTC. Protein: CASSVWAGLEYSYEQYF.

Many counts were recorded for this clonotype. This chain links TRBV7-9 with TRBJ2-5; possibly TRBD1 for D (6 bases). The germline V and J ends were trimmed by 4 bases and 1 base, with 10 bases remaining between them. Germline CDR1 reads SEHNR; CDR2 reads FQNEAQ (reference sequence). The CDR3 sequence is 14 residues long. The CDR3 spells CASSSQGTQETQYF. Here the CDR3 DNA reads TGTGCCAGCAGCTCGCAGGGGACCCAAGAGACCCAGTACTTC.

This clonotype appeared a few times. For the CDR3, the DNA is TGCGCCAGCAGCTTGGTTGTTGGAGAGACCCAGTACTTC. It specifies CASSLVVGETQYF. This chain uses TRBV5-1 with TRBJ2-5; D not resolved. Germline V gene lookup returns CDR1 SGHRS and CDR2 YFSETQ. Trimming took off 0 bases at V and 4 bases at J, with 7 bases between the two ends. The CDR3 is made up of 13 amino acids.

The sample holds a few counts of this clonotype. V gene TRBV4-3 combines with J gene TRBJ2-7, with a weak D call TRBD2 (5 bases). The ends were cut back, 2 bases at V and 3 bases at J, with 11 bases in the middle. Germline V gene sequence: CDR1 LGHNA, CDR2 YSLEER. CDR3 length: 14 amino acids. The CDR3 is CASSQFGGGYEQYF. The CDR3 bases are TGCGCCAGCAGCCAATTTGGAGGAGGCTACGAGCAGTACTTC.

The V and J genes are TRBV7-9 and TRBJ2-5, with 9 bases aligning to TRBD2. With V trimmed by 3 bases and J by 5 bases, 10 bases remained unmatched. Germline CDR1 SEHNR, CDR2 FQNEAQ (reference sequence). The CDR3 totals 16 residues. CDR3 residues: CASSFFLGGGGETQYF. CDR3 nucleotide sequence: TGTGCCAGCAGCTTTTTTCTCGGCGGGGGGGGTGAGACCCAGTACTTC.

This clonotype was recorded at least ten times. The V gene is TRBV20-1, the J gene TRBJ2-7; 10 bases fit TRBD2. CDR3 length: 16 amino acids. The germline V gene encodes CDR1 DFQATT and CDR2 SNEGSKA (reference sequence). Trimming at V came to 2 bases and at J to 2 bases, leaving 9 bases not matched to a gene. The CDR3 spells CSARSPPSGGAYEQYF. CDR3 nucleotides: TGCAGTGCTAGATCCCCCCCCAGCGGGGGGGCCTACGAGCAGTACTTC.

This clonotype was counted ten times or more. The chain is built from TRBV4-3 and TRBJ2-3; 7 bases are shared with TRBD1. V shed 1 base and J 4 bases; nucleotides not matched to a gene: 2. The CDR3 has 14 residues. From germline, CDR1 is LGHNA and CDR2 YSLEER. The CDR3 loop reads CASSQATGADTQYF. The CDR3 DNA is TGCGCCAGCAGCCAAGCTACAGGGGCAGATACGCAGTATTTT.

This clonotype showed up many times. This chain's CDR3 is CASRVRTGQETQYF. DNA of the CDR3: TGTGCCAGCAGGGTTAGGACAGGGCAAGAGACCCAGTACTTC. The chain carries TRBV27 and TRBJ2-5; TRBD1 aligns across 8 bases. V lost 6 bases and J lost 2; bases outside the gene matches: 5. CDR3 length: 14 amino acids. The V gene's germline CDR1 is MNHEY and CDR2 SMNVEV (reference sequence).

The chain links TRBV28 to TRBJ2-7, with 10 positions matching TRBD2. The CDR3 covers 16 residues. V lost 3 bases, J lost 2 bases, and 7 bases stayed unmatched. CDR1 and CDR2 (germline): MDHEN, SYDVKM. The CDR3 here is CASSFLASGGTYEQYF. The CDR3 DNA reads TGTGCCAGCAGTTTTCTGGCTAGCGGGGGAACCTACGAGCAGTACTTC. The full variable domain, completed using reference TRBV28 and TRBJ2-7, is DVKVTQSSRYLVKRTGEKVFLECVQDMDHENMFWYRQDPGLGLRLIYFSYDVKMKEKGDIPEGYSVSREKKERFSLILESASTNQTSMYLCASSFLASGGTYEQYFGPGTRLTVT.

The table lists this clonotype with a few counts. The rearrangement uses TRBV7-9 and TRBJ1-1, with D possibly matching TRBD1 (5 bases). The V end lost 6 bases, the J end lost 1 base, and 9 bases lay between the germline ends. The CDR3 runs to 13 residues. The germline CDR1 and CDR2 sequences are SEHNR and FQNEAQ (reference sequence). In DNA, the CDR3 is TGTGCCAGCAGGGACAACTGGAACACTGAAGCTTTCTTT. It is translated as CASRDNWNTEAFF.

The rearrangement joins TRBV6-2 or TRBV6-3 to TRBJ1-1; possible D gene TRBD1, 5 bases. Germline assignment: CDR1 MNHEY and CDR2 SVGEGT. The CDR3 consists of 14 residues. V was cut by 5 bases and J by 4 bases, with 14 bases left in between. CDR3 DNA sequence: TGTGCCAGCAGTCGGGGGGTGGTGAGCACTGAAGCTTTCTTT. Its translation is CASSRGVVSTEAFF.

The chain uses TRBV29-1 and TRBJ1-1, with a weak D call TRBD1 (5 bases). In germline, CDR1 is SQVTM, CDR2 ANQGSEA. This CDR3 is built from 13 residues. V gave up 7 bases and J gave up 5 bases, with 17 bases separating them. CDR3 residues: CSAGLGVGTEAFF. The CDR3 DNA is TGCAGCGCCGGGTTGGGGGTTGGGACTGAAGCTTTCTTT.

This clonotype was counted ten times or more. The CDR3 nucleotides are TGTGCCAGTAGTAAGGACAGGGTGCAACATCAGCCCCAGCATTTT. Protein: CASSKDRVQHQPQHF. The J gene is TRBJ1-5, the V gene TRBV19, with 8 nucleotides matching TRBD1. CDR3 length equals 15 residues. V shed 4 bases and J 5 bases; nucleotides not matched to a gene: 7. Germline-derived CDR1 and CDR2 are LNHDA and SQIVND (reference sequence). Supplemented by reference TRBV19 and TRBJ1-5, the full variable domain reads DGGITQSPKYLFRKEGQNVTLSCEQNLNHDAMYWYRQDPGQGLRLIYYSQIVNDFQKGDIAEGYSVSREKKESFPLTVTSAQKNPTAFYLCASSKDRVQHQPQHFGDGTRLSIL.

The sample holds many counts of this clonotype. This chain connects TRBV28 to TRBJ2-7, with 9 positions matching TRBD1. This CDR3 comprises 12 residues. V shed 5 bases and J 13 bases; nucleotides not matched to a gene: 9. Germline-derived CDR1 and CDR2 are MDHEN and SYDVKM. The CDR3 bases are TGTGCCAGCAGTCCCCCGGGACAGGGAATATACTTC. Translated, it gives CASSPPGQGIYF.

This clonotype was counted ten times or more. V and J are TRBV7-2 and TRBJ2-1; 8 bases agree with TRBD2. V shed 1 base, J shed 4 bases, and the junction held 3 bases outside the gene matches. CDR1 SGHTA and CDR2 FQGNSA come from the germline V gene. The length of the CDR3 is 15 residues. The CDR3 is CASSLDRGGYNEQFF. In nucleotides, the CDR3 is TGTGCCAGCAGCTTAGATCGGGGGGGGTACAATGAGCAGTTCTTC.

At least ten counts were recorded for this clonotype. V and J are TRBV29-1 and TRBJ2-1; 8 nucleotides agree with TRBD2. V shed 3 bases, J shed 3 bases, and the junction held 13 bases outside the gene matches. The CDR3 is made up of 17 amino acids. Germline-derived CDR1 and CDR2 are SQVTM and ANQGSEA. The CDR3: CSVDRRDWRGDYNEQFF. The CDR3 DNA sequence: TGCAGCGTTGACCGCCGAGACTGGCGGGGGGACTACAATGAGCAGTTCTTC.

This clonotype showed up many times. The chain uses TRBV5-1 and TRBJ2-1; D not certain. V gave up 3 bases and J gave up 8 bases, with 18 bases separating them. Germline CDR1 reads SGHRS; CDR2 reads YFSETQ. This CDR3 contains 15 residues. The CDR3 loop reads CASSSRTDPAHEQFF. CDR3 in DNA: TGCGCCAGCAGCTCTCGGACGGATCCGGCTCATGAGCAGTTCTTC. Full variable domain (missing parts from reference TRBV5-1 and TRBJ2-1): KAGVTQTPRYLIKTRGQQVTLSCSPISGHRSVSWYQQTPGQGLQFLFEYFSETQRNKGNFPGRFSGRQFSNSRSEMNVSTLELGDSALYLCASSSRTDPAHEQFFGPGTRLTVL.